The 26 T cell receptor beta chains presented below share a single source sample, sequenced in a study of T cell responses to AZD1222 COVID-19 vaccine. The method was immunoSEQ multiplex PCR; TCRdb's version includes in-frame clones alone and lacks a portion of them. This table has 150,000 to 200,000 clones, 85% to 95% appearing once. The specimen was peripheral blood, collected on day 0 of AZD1222 vaccination. The receptor set was obtained from an adult in good health.

V usage is TRBV6-6 and J usage is TRBJ2-5; possible D gene TRBD2, 6 bases. Germline V gene data show CDR1 as MNHNY and CDR2 as SVGAGI (reference sequence). This CDR3 region has 15 residues. Trimming took off 8 bases at V and 1 base at J, with 17 bases between the two ends. CDR3: CASHSRRGPQETQYF. The CDR3, as DNA: TGTGCCAGCCATTCTAGGAGGGGTCCCCAAGAGACCCAGTACTTC.

V gene TRBV27 combines with J gene TRBJ1-5; D is unresolved. The V end lost 8 bases, the J end lost 6 bases, and 5 bases lay between the germline ends. CDR1 is MNHEY, CDR2 SMNVEV, per germline (reference sequence). This CDR3 region has 10 residues. The CDR3 reads CASGPQPQHF. The DNA of the CDR3 is TGTGCCAGCGGTCCTCAGCCCCAGCATTTT.

The chain is built from TRBV4-1 and TRBJ2-1; TRBD2 matches 10 bases. CDR3 length: 15 amino acids. Germline V gene lookup returns CDR1 MGHRA and CDR2 YSYEKL. The trim removed 3 bases at V and 4 bases at J, leaving 3 bases unmatched. This chain's CDR3 is CASSQGLAIYNEQFF. CDR3 DNA sequence: TGCGCCAGCAGCCAGGGACTAGCGATTTACAATGAGCAGTTCTTC.

This clone was seen just once. CDR3 coding DNA: TGTGCCAGCAGCTTGGGACTAGCGGGACATGAGCAGTTCTTC. It translates to CASSLGLAGHEQFF. This chain connects TRBV3-1 (or the pseudogene TRBV3-2) to TRBJ2-1; TRBD2 matches 13 bases. CDR1 and CDR2 from the germline V gene are LGHDT and YNNKEL (reference sequence). The J segment lost 8 bases and the V segment lost 5 bases, leaving 3 bases of the junction unmatched. The CDR3 is 14 amino acids.

The chain employs TRBV15 and TRBJ2-7; 9 bases fit TRBD2. J lost 3 bases, V lost 0 bases, and 6 bases had no gene match. This CDR3 has 16 amino acids. CDR1 and CDR2 from the germline V gene are LNHNV and YYDKDF (reference sequence). The DNA for the CDR3 is TGTGCCACCAGCAGAGAAAGCGGGGGGTATGACTACGAGCAGTACTTC. It codes for CATSRESGGYDYEQYF.

This rearrangement joins TRBV6-1 to TRBJ2-2; TRBD2 might be the D (6 bases). V was pared by 2 bases and J by 6 bases, with 25 bases between. Germline CDR1 is MNHNS and CDR2 is SASEGT. This CDR3 is 19 amino acids long. The CDR3, as DNA: TGTGCCAGCAGTGAATGGGTCAGAGGTCTAGCGAGGGTGGCCGGGGAGCTGTTTTTT. Protein: CASSEWVRGLARVAGELFF.

Only one count was recorded for this clone. The V gene is TRBV13, the J gene TRBJ1-2, with D possibly being TRBD1 (5 bases). Germline V gene data show CDR1 as PRHDT and CDR2 as FYEKMQ (reference sequence). This CDR3 is 13 amino acids long. Trimming left V 4 bases short and J 7 bases short, with 13 bases between. The CDR3 bases are TGTGCCAGCAGCTCGGCGAGGGGTGGTGGCTACACCTTC. Translated: CASSSARGGGYTF.

This clone was detected once. V gene TRBV7-9 combines with J gene TRBJ1-2, with D perhaps TRBD1 (5 bases). Between the trimmed V and J ends, which lost 5 bases and 6 bases, there was a span of 16 bases. This CDR3 comprises 14 residues. CDR1 is SEHNR, CDR2 FQNEAQ, per germline (reference sequence). CDR3 nucleotides: TGTGCCAGCAGCCCCCCCCAGCCCAGGGATGGCTACACCTTC. Translating gives CASSPPQPRDGYTF.

This clone has just one count. The rearrangement uses TRBV7-9 and TRBJ1-1; D gene unclear. V was cut by 4 bases and J by 5 bases, with 11 bases left in between. This CDR3 spans 13 amino acids. In germline, CDR1 is SEHNR, CDR2 FQNEAQ (reference sequence). The chain's CDR3 is CASSSTRPTEAFF. CDR3 sequence (DNA): TGTGCCAGCAGCTCTACGCGGCCAACTGAAGCTTTCTTT.

The chain couples TRBV2 to TRBJ2-4; TRBD2 is a possible D gene (5 bases). The V gene lost 7 bases and the J gene lost 0 bases, with 10 bases spanning the gap. Germline CDR1 reads SNHLY; CDR2 reads FYNNEI. The CDR3 has 14 residues. The DNA of the CDR3 is TGTGCCAGCAAGGACCTAGCAGCCAAAAACATTCAGTACTTC. As protein: CASKDLAAKNIQYF.

This clone turned up a few times. The V gene is TRBV7-2, the J gene TRBJ2-2; D is unclear. CDR1 SGHTA and CDR2 FQGNSA come from the germline V gene. The CDR3 has 12 amino acids. V lost 5 bases to trimming and J lost 7 bases, with 8 bases between them. CDR3 sequence: CASSIGLGELFF. CDR3 sequence (DNA): TGTGCCAGCAGCATCGGCCTCGGGGAGCTGTTTTTT. Full variable domain (remainder filled in from reference TRBV7-2 and TRBJ2-2): GAGVSQSPSNKVTEKGKDVELRCDPISGHTALYWYRQSLGQGLEFLIYFQGNSAPDKSGLPSDRFSAERTGGSVSTLTIQRTQQEDSAVYLCASSIGLGELFFGEGSRLTVL.

The chain is built from TRBV29-1 and TRBJ1-5; the D is unclear. V shed 5 bases and J shed 3 bases, with 14 bases lying between them. CDR1 is SQVTM, CDR2 ANQGSEA, per germline. This CDR3 has 14 residues. CDR3 sequence: CSVSQSRDNQPQHF. For the CDR3, the DNA is TGCAGCGTTTCCCAGAGTAGGGACAATCAGCCCCAGCATTTT.

The rearrangement joins TRBV2 to TRBJ2-7; 8 positions agree with TRBD2. The germline V gene encodes CDR1 SNHLY and CDR2 FYNNEI. After removal of 3 bases from V and 7 bases from J, the junction contained 5 bases not matched to a gene. The CDR3 spans 13 residues. The CDR3: CASSESRLAEQYF. CDR3 nucleotide sequence: TGTGCCAGCAGTGAGTCCCGACTAGCGGAGCAGTACTTC.

As DNA, the CDR3 is TGTGCCAGCAGCCAAGATCCACAGGGACAAGAGACCCAGTACTTC. It encodes CASSQDPQGQETQYF. The chain has TRBV4-2 and TRBJ2-5; TRBD1 is a possible D gene (6 bases). This CDR3 is built from 15 residues. The germline gives CDR1 LGHNA, CDR2 YNFKEQ. The germline V and J ends were trimmed by 0 bases and 2 bases, with 10 bases remaining between them.

This clone occurred once. The chain carries TRBV5-8 and TRBJ1-5; D call uncertain. Germline V gives CDR1 SGHTS, CDR2 YDEGEE. This CDR3 region has 15 residues. V was clipped by 4 bases and J by 0 bases, with 11 bases between them. The CDR3 is CASSTREYSNQPQHF. The CDR3 DNA is TGTGCCAGCAGCACACGAGAATATAGCAATCAGCCCCAGCATTTT.

The chain carries TRBV7-2 and TRBJ1-3; TRBD1 agrees at 7 bases. The CDR3 totals 15 residues. J lost 0 bases, V lost 5 bases, and 4 bases had no gene match. The germline V gene has CDR1 SGHTA and CDR2 FQGNSA. The CDR3 loop is CASSQDRTSGNTIYF. The CDR3 DNA sequence: TGTGCCAGCAGCCAGGACAGGACCTCTGGAAACACCATATATTTT.

The J gene is TRBJ1-5, the V gene TRBV19; D remains unclear. Trimming cost V 0 bases and J 5 bases, with 5 bases left between them. The CDR3 totals 13 residues. The germline gives CDR1 LNHDA, CDR2 SQIVND (reference sequence). CDR3 residues: CASSIDLDQPQHF. CDR3 coding DNA: TGTGCCAGTAGTATAGACCTGGATCAGCCCCAGCATTTT.

The gene calls are TRBV2 and TRBJ1-5, with no clear D. This CDR3 region has 14 residues. V lost 8 bases and J lost 4, with 15 bases in between. Per germline, CDR1 SNHLY and CDR2 FYNNEI. The CDR3 DNA reads TGTGCCAGCCGCCCGCCGGGAGAAAATCAGCCCCAGCATTTT. Amino acids: CASRPPGENQPQHF.

The rearrangement links TRBV12-5 to TRBJ2-3; possible D gene TRBD1, 6 bases. Trimming stripped 2 bases from V and 3 bases from J, with 18 bases between. The germline V gene encodes CDR1 LGHNT and CDR2 FRNRAP. The CDR3 consists of 17 residues. This chain's CDR3 is CASGLWGDRKQTDTQYF. In DNA form, the CDR3 reads TGTGCTAGTGGTTTGTGGGGAGACAGGAAACAGACAGATACGCAGTATTTT.

The rearrangement uses TRBV5-1 and TRBJ1-1, with D possibly TRBD1 on 6 matching bases. Germline assignment: CDR1 SGHRS and CDR2 YFSETQ. The CDR3 covers 13 residues. V was trimmed by 1 base and J by 4 bases, leaving 8 bases between them. The chain's CDR3 is CASSLIGGTEAFF. The CDR3 nucleotides are TGCGCCAGCAGCTTGATAGGGGGCACTGAAGCTTTCTTT. Looking up the rest from reference TRBV5-1 and TRBJ1-1 gives the full variable domain: KAGVTQTPRYLIKTRGQQVTLSCSPISGHRSVSWYQQTPGQGLQFLFEYFSETQRNKGNFPGRFSGRQFSNSRSEMNVSTLELGDSALYLCASSLIGGTEAFFGQGTRLTVV.

The chain couples TRBV6-5 to TRBJ2-4; maybe TRBD1 (5 bases). The CDR3 is 15 amino acids. V shed 7 bases and J shed 1 base, with 14 bases lying between them. The V gene's germline CDR1 is MNHEY and CDR2 SVGAGI. The CDR3, as DNA: TGTGCCAGCAAGTTCCATAGGGGCGCCAAAAACATTCAGTACTTC. This translates into CASKFHRGAKNIQYF.

This chain uses TRBV10-2 with TRBJ2-5, with 10 bases lining up with TRBD2. Germline V gene lookup returns CDR1 WSHSY and CDR2 SAAADI. CDR3 length: 13 residues. Germline trimming cut 6 bases from V and 4 bases from J; bases unmatched to any gene: 2. CDR3 protein: CASRASGGETQYF. CDR3 coding DNA: TGCGCCAGCAGGGCTAGCGGGGGAGAGACCCAGTACTTC.

In DNA form, the CDR3 reads TGTGCCAGCAGCTTTGCCTGGACAGATGTACCCTATGGCTACACCTTC. This codes for CASSFAWTDVPYGYTF. This chain links TRBV5-5 with TRBJ1-2; perhaps TRBD1 as D (6 bases). Germline-derived CDR1 and CDR2 are SGHKS and YYEKEE (reference sequence). Trimming cost V 2 bases and J 4 bases, with 18 bases left between them. This CDR3 spans 16 amino acids.

The rearrangement uses TRBV7-6 and TRBJ2-2; D unresolved. With 2 bases removed from V and 2 bases from J, the gap between germline ends came to 9 bases. The CDR3 consists of 15 residues. Germline-derived CDR1 and CDR2 are SGHVS and FNYEAQ. The DNA for the CDR3 is TGTGCCAGCAGCTTAATGGCGGATAACACCGGGGAGCTGTTTTTT. Its translation is CASSLMADNTGELFF.

This chain uses TRBV6-5 with TRBJ1-4; TRBD1 is a possible D gene (5 bases). The CDR3 is made up of 14 amino acids. The V and J ends lost 6 bases and 10 bases respectively, with 18 bases between them. Per the germline V gene, CDR1 is MNHEY and CDR2 is SVGAGI. The CDR3 sequence is CASRPTSGYRKLFF. The DNA of the CDR3 is TGTGCCAGCAGGCCTACCTCAGGGTATCGAAAACTGTTTTTT.

This clone has a single count. This sequence joins TRBV6-6 and TRBJ1-5; tentative D call: TRBD1 (6 bases). The V end lost 5 bases, the J end lost 11 bases, and 13 bases lay between the germline ends. Germline CDR1 reads MNHNY; CDR2 reads SVGAGI (reference sequence). This CDR3 region has 12 residues. The CDR3 reads CASSPTGKAQHF. As DNA, the CDR3 is TGTGCCAGCAGTCCTACAGGGAAGGCCCAGCATTTT.